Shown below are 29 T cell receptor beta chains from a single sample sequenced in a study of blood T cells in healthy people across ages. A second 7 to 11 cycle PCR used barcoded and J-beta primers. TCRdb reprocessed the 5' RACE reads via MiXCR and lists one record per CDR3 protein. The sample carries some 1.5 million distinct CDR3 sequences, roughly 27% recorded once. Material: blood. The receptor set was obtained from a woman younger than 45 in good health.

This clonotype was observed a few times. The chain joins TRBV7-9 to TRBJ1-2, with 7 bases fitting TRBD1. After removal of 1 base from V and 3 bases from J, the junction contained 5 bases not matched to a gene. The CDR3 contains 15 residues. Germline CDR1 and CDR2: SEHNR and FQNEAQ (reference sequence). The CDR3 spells CASSLGRGQDYGYTF. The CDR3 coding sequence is TGTGCCAGCAGCTTAGGAAGGGGGCAGGACTATGGCTACACCTTC.

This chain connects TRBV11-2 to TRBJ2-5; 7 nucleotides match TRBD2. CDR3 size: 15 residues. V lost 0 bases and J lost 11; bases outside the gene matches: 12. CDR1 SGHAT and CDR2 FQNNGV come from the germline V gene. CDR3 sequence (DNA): TGTGCCAGCAGCTTAGAGCGGGGGTTTGGTTGGGAGCAGTACTTC. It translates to CASSLERGFGWEQYF.

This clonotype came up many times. The CDR3 DNA reads as TGTGCCACCAGTGACCCGGGGACAGAATGCGAGCAGTACTTC. This gives the protein CATSDPGTECEQYF. The chain has TRBV24-1 and TRBJ2-7; TRBD1 matches at 7 bases. The germline gives CDR1 KGHDR, CDR2 SFDVKD. After removal of 4 bases from V and 6 bases from J, the junction contained 8 bases not matched to a gene. This CDR3 is built from 14 residues.

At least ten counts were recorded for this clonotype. CDR3 in DNA: TGTGCCACCAGCATCCTTGGGTCTGGGGCCAACGTCCTGACTTTC. Translated, it gives CATSILGSGANVLTF. The chain links TRBV15 to TRBJ2-6; D uncertain. Trimming removed 4 bases from V and 1 base from J, with 8 bases in between. In germline, CDR1 is LNHNV, CDR2 YYDKDF (reference sequence). This CDR3 has 15 residues.

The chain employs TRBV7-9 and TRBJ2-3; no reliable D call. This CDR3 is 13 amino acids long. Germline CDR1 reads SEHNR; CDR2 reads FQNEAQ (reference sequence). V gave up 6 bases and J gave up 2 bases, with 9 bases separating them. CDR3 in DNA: TGTGCCAGCAGACTGACGCTCACAGATACGCAGTATTTT. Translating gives CASRLTLTDTQYF.

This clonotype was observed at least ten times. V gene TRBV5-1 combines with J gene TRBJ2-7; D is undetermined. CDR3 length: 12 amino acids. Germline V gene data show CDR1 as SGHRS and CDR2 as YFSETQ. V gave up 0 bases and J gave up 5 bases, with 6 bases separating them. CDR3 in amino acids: CASSLGADEQYF. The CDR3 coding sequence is TGCGCCAGCAGCTTGGGGGCGGACGAGCAGTACTTC.

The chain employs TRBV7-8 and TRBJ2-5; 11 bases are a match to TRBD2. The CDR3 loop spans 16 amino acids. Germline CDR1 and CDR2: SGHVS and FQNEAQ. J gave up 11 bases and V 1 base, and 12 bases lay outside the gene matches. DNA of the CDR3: TGTGCCAGCAGCTTAGGTCTAGCGGGAGGAAAAAATGAGCAGTACTTC. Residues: CASSLGLAGGKNEQYF. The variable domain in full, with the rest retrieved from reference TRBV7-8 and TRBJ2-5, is GAGVSQSPRYKVAKRGQDVALRCDPISGHVSLFWYQQALGQGPEFLTYFQNEAQLDKSGLPSDRFFAERPEGSVSTLKIQRTQQEDSAVYLCASSLGLAGGKNEQYFGPGTRLLVL.

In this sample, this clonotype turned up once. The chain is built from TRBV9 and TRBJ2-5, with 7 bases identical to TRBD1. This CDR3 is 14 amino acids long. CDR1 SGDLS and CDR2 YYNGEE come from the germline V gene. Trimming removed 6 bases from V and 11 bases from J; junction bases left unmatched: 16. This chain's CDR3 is CASNTGTAYNEQYF. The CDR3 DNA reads TGTGCCAGCAACACGGGGACAGCATACAATGAGCAGTACTTC. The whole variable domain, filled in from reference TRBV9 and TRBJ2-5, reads DSGVTQTPKHLITATGQRVTLRCSPRSGDLSVYWYQQSLDQGLQFLIQYYNGEERAKGNILERFSAQQFPDLHSELNLSSLELGDSALYFCASNTGTAYNEQYFGPGTRLLVL.

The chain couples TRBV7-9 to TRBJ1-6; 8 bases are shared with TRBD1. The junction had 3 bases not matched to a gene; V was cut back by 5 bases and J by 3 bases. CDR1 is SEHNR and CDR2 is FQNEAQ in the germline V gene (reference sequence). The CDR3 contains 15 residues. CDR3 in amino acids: CASSPTGDYNSPLHF. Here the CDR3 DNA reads TGTGCCAGCAGCCCGACAGGGGACTATAATTCACCCCTCCACTTT.

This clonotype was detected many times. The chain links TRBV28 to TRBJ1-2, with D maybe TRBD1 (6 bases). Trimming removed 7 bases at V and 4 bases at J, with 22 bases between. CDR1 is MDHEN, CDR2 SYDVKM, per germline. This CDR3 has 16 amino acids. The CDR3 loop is CASISLGAGESYGYTF. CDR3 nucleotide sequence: TGTGCCAGCATTTCGCTGGGTGCAGGGGAAAGCTATGGCTACACCTTC.

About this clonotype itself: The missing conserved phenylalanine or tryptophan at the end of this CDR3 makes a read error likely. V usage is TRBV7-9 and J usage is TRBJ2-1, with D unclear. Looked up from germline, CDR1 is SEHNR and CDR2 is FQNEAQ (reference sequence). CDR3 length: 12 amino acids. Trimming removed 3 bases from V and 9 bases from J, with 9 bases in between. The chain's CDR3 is CASSLGVFEQFL. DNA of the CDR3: TGTGCCAGCAGCTTGGGTGTGTTTGAGCAGTTCCTC.

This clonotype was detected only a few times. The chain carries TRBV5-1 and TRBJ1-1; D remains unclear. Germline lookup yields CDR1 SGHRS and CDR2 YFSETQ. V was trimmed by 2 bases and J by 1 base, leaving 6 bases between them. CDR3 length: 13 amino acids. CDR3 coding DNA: TGCGCCAGCAGCTTTGACACGAACACTGAAGCTTTCTTT. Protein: CASSFDTNTEAFF.

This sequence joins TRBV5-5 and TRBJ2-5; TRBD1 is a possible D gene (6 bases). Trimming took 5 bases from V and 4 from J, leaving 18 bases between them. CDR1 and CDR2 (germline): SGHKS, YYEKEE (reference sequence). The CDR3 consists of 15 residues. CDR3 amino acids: CASSYTQGWGETQYF. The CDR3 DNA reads TGTGCCAGCAGTTACACACAGGGATGGGGAGAGACCCAGTACTTC.

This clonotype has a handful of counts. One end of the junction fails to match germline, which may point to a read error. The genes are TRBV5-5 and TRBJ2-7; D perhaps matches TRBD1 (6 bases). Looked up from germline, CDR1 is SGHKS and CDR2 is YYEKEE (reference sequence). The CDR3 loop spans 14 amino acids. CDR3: CANSFVQGSGEQYF. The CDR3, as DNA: TGTGCCAACAGCTTTGTACAGGGATCGGGGGAGCAGTACTTC. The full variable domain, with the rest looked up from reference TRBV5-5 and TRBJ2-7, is DAGVTQSPTHLIKTRGQQVTLRCSPISGHKSVSWYQQVLGQGPQFIFQYYEKEERGRGNFPDRFSARQFPNYSSELNVNALLLGDSALYLCANSFVQGSGEQYFGPGTRLTVT.

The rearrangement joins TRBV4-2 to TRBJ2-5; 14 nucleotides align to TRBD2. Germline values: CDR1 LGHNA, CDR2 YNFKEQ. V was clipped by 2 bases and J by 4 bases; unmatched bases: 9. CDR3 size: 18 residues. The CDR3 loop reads CASSQPFPGLAGGETQYF. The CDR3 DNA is TGTGCCAGCAGCCAACCCTTCCCCGGACTAGCGGGGGGAGAGACCCAGTACTTC.

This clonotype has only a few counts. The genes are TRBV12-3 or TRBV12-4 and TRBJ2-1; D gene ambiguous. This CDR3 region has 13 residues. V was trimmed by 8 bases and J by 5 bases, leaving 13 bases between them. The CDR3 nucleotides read TGTGCCAGCGGCCTGACTCTTAACAATGAGCAGTTCTTC. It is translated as CASGLTLNNEQFF.

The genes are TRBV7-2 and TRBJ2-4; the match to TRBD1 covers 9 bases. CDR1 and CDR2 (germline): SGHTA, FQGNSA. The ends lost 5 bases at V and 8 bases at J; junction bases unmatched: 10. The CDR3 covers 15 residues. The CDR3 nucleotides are TGTGCCAGCAGCCTCCGGGACAGGGCCTGGGACATTCAGTACTTC. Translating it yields CASSLRDRAWDIQYF.

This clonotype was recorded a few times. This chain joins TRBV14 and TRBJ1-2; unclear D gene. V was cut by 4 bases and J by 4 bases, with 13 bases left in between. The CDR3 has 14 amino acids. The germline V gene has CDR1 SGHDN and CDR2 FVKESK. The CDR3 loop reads CASSPTDGFYGYTF. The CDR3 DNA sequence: TGTGCCAGCAGCCCGACTGACGGCTTCTATGGCTACACCTTC.

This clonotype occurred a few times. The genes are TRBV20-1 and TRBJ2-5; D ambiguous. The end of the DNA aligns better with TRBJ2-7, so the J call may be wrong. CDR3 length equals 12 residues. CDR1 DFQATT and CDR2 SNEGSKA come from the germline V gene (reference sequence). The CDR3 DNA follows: TGCAGTGCTAGGAGTGCGGACTACGAGCAGTACTTC. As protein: CSARSADYEQYF.

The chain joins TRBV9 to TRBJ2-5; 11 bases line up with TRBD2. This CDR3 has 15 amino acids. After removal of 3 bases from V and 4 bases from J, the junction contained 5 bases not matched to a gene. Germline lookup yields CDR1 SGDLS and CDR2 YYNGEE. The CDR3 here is CASSDSGGAIETQYF. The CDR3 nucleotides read TGTGCCAGCAGCGATAGCGGGGGGGCTATAGAGACCCAGTACTTC.

CDR3 nucleotide sequence: TGCAGTGTCAACCCGGCACAGGGGCGAGAGACCCAGTACTTC. Amino acid sequence: CSVNPAQGRETQYF. This rearrangement joins TRBV20-1 to TRBJ2-5; the match to TRBD1 covers 7 bases. V shed 7 bases and J 4 bases; nucleotides not matched to a gene: 12. Germline lookup yields CDR1 DFQATT and CDR2 SNEGSKA (reference sequence). The CDR3 totals 14 residues.

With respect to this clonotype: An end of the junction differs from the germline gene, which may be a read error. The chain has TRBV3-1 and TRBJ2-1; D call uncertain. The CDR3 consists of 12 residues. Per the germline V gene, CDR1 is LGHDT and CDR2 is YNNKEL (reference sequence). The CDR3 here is CVSSQVYNEQFF. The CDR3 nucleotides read TGTGTCAGCAGCCAAGTCTACAATGAGCAGTTCTTC.

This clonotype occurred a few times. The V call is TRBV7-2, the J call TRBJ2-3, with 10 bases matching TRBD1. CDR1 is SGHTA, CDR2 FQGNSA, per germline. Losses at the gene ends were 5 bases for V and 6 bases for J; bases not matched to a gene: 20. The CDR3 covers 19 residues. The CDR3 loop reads CASSTPSTGTGEDWDTQYF. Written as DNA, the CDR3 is TGTGCCAGCAGCACCCCCTCTACCGGGACAGGGGAAGATTGGGATACGCAGTATTTT.

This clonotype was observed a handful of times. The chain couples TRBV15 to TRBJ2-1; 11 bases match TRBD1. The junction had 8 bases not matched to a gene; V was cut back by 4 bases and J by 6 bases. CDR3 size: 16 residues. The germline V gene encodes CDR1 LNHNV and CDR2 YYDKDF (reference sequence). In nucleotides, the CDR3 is TGTGCCACCAGCAACGGACAGGGGGCGATCGCCAATGAGCAGTTCTTC. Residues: CATSNGQGAIANEQFF.

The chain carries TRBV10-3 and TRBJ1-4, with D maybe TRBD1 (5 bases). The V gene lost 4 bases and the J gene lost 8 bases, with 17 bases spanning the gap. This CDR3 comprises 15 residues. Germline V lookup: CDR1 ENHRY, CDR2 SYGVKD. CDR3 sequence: CAISGTGDFSEKLFF. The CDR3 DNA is TGTGCCATCAGTGGTACAGGAGATTTTAGCGAAAAACTGTTTTTT.

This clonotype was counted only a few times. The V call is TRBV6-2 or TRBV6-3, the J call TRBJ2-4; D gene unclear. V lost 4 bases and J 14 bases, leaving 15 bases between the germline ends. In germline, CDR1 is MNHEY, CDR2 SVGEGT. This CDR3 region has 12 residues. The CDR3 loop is CASSSSDWGKYF. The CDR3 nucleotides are TGTGCCAGCAGTTCCAGCGACTGGGGAAAGTACTTC.

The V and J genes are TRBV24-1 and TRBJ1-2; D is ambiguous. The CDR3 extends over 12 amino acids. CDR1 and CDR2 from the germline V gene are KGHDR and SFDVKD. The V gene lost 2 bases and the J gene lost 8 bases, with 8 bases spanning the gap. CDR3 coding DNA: TGTGCCACCAGTGATTCCCATTCCGGCTACACCTTC. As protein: CATSDSHSGYTF.

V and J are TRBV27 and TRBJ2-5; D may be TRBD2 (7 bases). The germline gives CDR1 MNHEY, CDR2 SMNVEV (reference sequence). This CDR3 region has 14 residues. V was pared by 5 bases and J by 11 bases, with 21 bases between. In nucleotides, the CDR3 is TGTGCCAGCAGTCTGGATCCGGGGGGCCATGAGCAGTACTTC. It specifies CASSLDPGGHEQYF.

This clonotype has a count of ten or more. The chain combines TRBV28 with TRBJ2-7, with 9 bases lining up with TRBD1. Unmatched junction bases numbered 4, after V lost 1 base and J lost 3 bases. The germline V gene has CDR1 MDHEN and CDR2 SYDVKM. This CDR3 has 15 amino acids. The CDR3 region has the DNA TGTGCCAGCAGTTTATTCGGGGACAGGGACTACGAGCAGTACTTC. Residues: CASSLFGDRDYEQYF.